The rows below give T cell receptor beta chains drawn from one sample of a study of T cell changes during pregnancy in multiple sclerosis. Method: immunoSEQ multiplex PCR; TCRdb's copy keeps in-frame clones and lacks some. The sample shows roughly 89,000 clones, approximately 94% of them seen only once. Here the sequenced sample was peripheral blood, taken in the third trimester of pregnancy. These receptors came from a female donor with multiple sclerosis, enrolled in a pregnancy study. Both conserved end residues are trimmed from each CDR3.

V gene,CDR3 protein
TRBV7-9,ASSPGHPQETQY
TRBV21-1,ASSKRGGEKLF
TRBV2,ASSEAPGTSGAYNEQF
TRBV5-4,ASSLVSPYHTDTQY
TRBV6-5,ASSTRTGDFNEQF
TRBV5-1,ASSNLAGGRKTYEQY
TRBV2,ASSTEFTGELF
TRBV28,ASSLDGGYT
TRBV20-1,SARSGTEAF
TRBV19,ASSSGVSSGNTIY
TRBV6-6,ASSSAGTGVYEQY
TRBV15,ATSRERYPSAGVPYNEQF
TRBV7-9,ASSLETSYNEQF
TRBV15,ATSREGGGTTYEQY
TRBV19,ASSMGQREETQY
TRBV27,ASSLSSTGELF
TRBV28,ASRPYQAGGIYNEQF
TRBV19,ASSIDPRNTEAF
TRBV2,ASSEQGAYTEAF
TRBV6-6,ASSLQGNRGNIQY
TRBV6-1,ASSERTSGRVGEQF
TRBV7-9,ASSLPGTGSDYGYT
TRBV5-1,ASSSGLAGLNEQF
TRBV7-3,ASSSGLAGEEQF
TRBV11-2,ASSRNWNPPLAH
TRBV7-9,ASSEGAGTQY
TRBV19,ASSNSGEQF
TRBV18,ASSPVMGSGDEQY
TRBV14,ASSQARGGQETQY
TRBV5-1,ASSPRTGPSGANVLT
TRBV19,ASSDLAGGFGKQY
TRBV27,ASSLQGSYNEQF
TRBV5-6,ASSSTQALGITGELF
TRBV28,ASSSPLWNTEAF
TRBV6-1,ASSPTSLRPDTQY